This TCR beta chain was sequenced in a study of molecular identifiers for immune sequencing clone quantification. CDR1 LNHDA and CDR2 SQIVND come from the germline V gene (reference sequence). Trimming stripped 5 bases from V and 2 bases from J, with 13 bases between. This CDR3 comprises 15 residues. Regarding this clonotype: This may stem from a read error, because a much larger clone lies one nucleotide away.

One entry per CDR3 protein, called by TCRdb with MiXCR from the PCR reads. The sample consists of tens of thousands of distinct CDR3 sequences, around a sixth of them appearing once. The receptor was isolated from a human donor in good health. Some libraries in this study had Jurkat cell RNA spiked in. Input material: naive CD8+ T cells from blood, with Jurkat cell RNA spiked in. The subset was: FACS-sorted CD8+CD4-CCR7+CD45RA+ naive T cells. The genes are TRBV19 and TRBJ1-5; the D is unclear. The CDR3 DNA follows: TGTGCCAGTAGTGTCTCACCCGGGGGCAATCAGCCCCAGCATTTT. This gives the protein CASSVSPGGNQPQHF.